These T cell receptor beta chains were read from a single sample in a study of T cell responses to AZD1222 COVID-19 vaccine. The assay was immunoSEQ multiplex PCR, and TCRdb's table has in-frame clones only and misses some. In the table there are 130,000 to 150,000 clones, 70% to 90% of which are singletons. Material: peripheral blood, obtained 28 days after the second dose of the MenACWY control vaccine. The receptors shown here come from an adult who received the MenACWY meningococcal vaccine as a control. Each CDR3 is given with its conserved first and last residue. The D gene is left open where the match is weak. Only part of the rows carry a size: once, few, many, or a class if the clone is expanded.

DNA	CDR3	V	J	D	size
TGTGCCAGCCTCAAGAACACTGAAGCTTTCTTT	CASLKNTEAFF	TRBV25-1	TRBJ1-1	NA	NA
TGTGCCAGCGGACAGGGTGACCATTCACCCCTCCACTTT	CASGQGDHSPLHF	TRBV6-4	TRBJ1-6	TRBD1	NA
TGTGCCAGCAGCTTTCAGTATGGGTCCACTGAAGCTTTCTTT	CASSFQYGSTEAFF	TRBV11-3	TRBJ1-1	NA	NA
TGCGCCAGCAGCTTCGGACAGCCCACAGATACGCAGTATTTT	CASSFGQPTDTQYF	TRBV5-1	TRBJ2-3	NA	NA
TGCGCCAGCAGCTTGAGGGCGAACCAAAACACTGAAGCTTTCTTT	CASSLRANQNTEAFF	TRBV5-1	TRBJ1-1	NA	NA
TGCGCCAGCAGCCAAGATAGTGCGCTTGAAGCTTTCTTT	CASSQDSALEAFF	TRBV4-1	TRBJ1-1	NA	NA
TGTGCCAGCACTACCGGCAATCAGCCCCAGCATTTT	CASTTGNQPQHF	TRBV28	TRBJ1-5	NA	NA
TGTGCCAGCTCACCTCGAGCCAACGCGAACACCGGGGAGCTGTTTTTT	CASSPRANANTGELFF	TRBV18	TRBJ2-2	NA	NA
TGTGCCAGCAGTTTAAAGGGGGACAGGGGATTCGAGCAGTACTTC	CASSLKGDRGFEQYF	TRBV27	TRBJ2-7	TRBD1	NA
TGTGCCAGCAGCAAAGAAAGAAGGGGGCGGCACGAGCAGTACTTC	CASSKERRGRHEQYF	TRBV21-1	TRBJ2-7	NA	NA
TGTGCCAGCAGTTTCCGAGGACAGGGGATGGAGACCCAGTACTTC	CASSFRGQGMETQYF	TRBV28	TRBJ2-5	TRBD1	NA
TGTGCCAGCAGCTTTGGTTCCGGTCAGCCCCAGCATTTT	CASSFGSGQPQHF	TRBV11-3	TRBJ1-5	NA	NA
TGTGCCAGCAGCTTAGTACTCCCGGACACCGGGGAGCTGTTTTTT	CASSLVLPDTGELFF	TRBV7-9	TRBJ2-2	NA	NA
TGTGCCACCAGTGACCGGGCCTTAATTTACAATGAGCAGTTCTTC	CATSDRALIYNEQFF	TRBV24-1	TRBJ2-1	NA	NA
TGTGCCTGGAGCCGACCTTCGGGACTAGCGGGTTCCTACGAGCAGTACTTC	CAWSRPSGLAGSYEQYF	TRBV30	TRBJ2-7	TRBD2	NA
TGTGCCAGCAGTCGCGACGAGACCCTCGGTGGCTACACCTTC	CASSRDETLGGYTF	TRBV11-1	TRBJ1-2	NA	NA
TGTGCCAGCAGCAACCAGAGAACCACCGGGGAGCTGTTTTTT	CASSNQRTTGELFF	TRBV11-2	TRBJ2-2	NA	NA
TGTGCCAGCAGCCCCCGGACAGGGTCTCCGGCTGAAGCTTTCTTT	CASSPRTGSPAEAFF	TRBV7-8	TRBJ1-1	TRBD1	NA
TGTGCCAGCAGCTTAGCTCTAGCCCGTCGCTCCTACGAGCAGTACTTC	CASSLALARRSYEQYF	TRBV11-2	TRBJ2-7	NA	NA
TGTGCCAGCAGCCCCGGACTTACAGTACAAGAGACCCAGTACTTC	CASSPGLTVQETQYF	TRBV5-6	TRBJ2-5	NA	few
TGTGCCAGCAGCCCCCCAACCGGACTAACGGGGACCCAGTACTTC	CASSPPTGLTGTQYF	TRBV11-3	TRBJ2-5	NA	NA
TGTGCCACCGGCACCGAGAATTACAATGAGCAGTTCTTC	CATGTENYNEQFF	TRBV24-1	TRBJ2-1	NA	NA
TGCGCCAGCAGCTTCACGGGTTTTGACACTGAAGCTTTCTTT	CASSFTGFDTEAFF	TRBV5-1	TRBJ1-1	NA	NA
TGTGCCAGCAGCCAAGGAGAAGTGGCACCCAATTCACCCCTCCACTTT	CASSQGEVAPNSPLHF	TRBV4-2	TRBJ1-6	NA	NA
TGTGCCAGCAGCTCCGGAAGAGGTGGGGCCAACGTCCTGACTTTC	CASSSGRGGANVLTF	TRBV5-8	TRBJ2-6	NA	NA
TGTGCCAGCAGCGTAAAAGCGGGGGGGAACACAGATACGCAGTATTTT	CASSVKAGGNTDTQYF	TRBV9	TRBJ2-3	TRBD2	NA
TGTGCCAGCAGCGTAGGGCCCCAAAACAATGAGCAGTTCTTC	CASSVGPQNNEQFF	TRBV9	TRBJ2-1	NA	NA
TGCGCCAGCAGGGAGGGACACCTCCCCTACGAGCAGTACTTC	CASREGHLPYEQYF	TRBV5-1	TRBJ2-7	NA	NA
TGTGCCAGCAGCCAAACGATGGGGGGGATGGGAGAGACCCAGTACTTC	CASSQTMGGMGETQYF	TRBV7-2	TRBJ2-5	TRBD2	NA
TGTGCCAGCAGCACCGACAGGCCCTCAAATGAAAAACTGTTTTTT	CASSTDRPSNEKLFF	TRBV7-9	TRBJ1-4	NA	NA
TGTGCCAGCAGTGAGGACGGACGGCGACTGTATGGCTACACCTTC	CASSEDGRRLYGYTF	TRBV6-1	TRBJ1-2	NA	NA
TGTGCCAGCAGTGCAGAAAAACTGTTTTTT	CASSAEKLFF	TRBV2	TRBJ1-4	NA	NA
TGCGCCAGCAGCCTTCTCATTTCCGGGACTAGCGGGAGACCACGTCAAGGCGGGGAGCTGTTTTTT	CASSLLISGTSGRPRQGGELFF	TRBV4-1	TRBJ2-2	TRBD2	NA
TGTGCCAGCAGTCCCTTTACAGGGGCCCATTCACCCCTCCACTTT	CASSPFTGAHSPLHF	TRBV27	TRBJ1-6	TRBD1	NA
TGTGCCAGCAGTTTAATGGGGACTAATGAAAAACTGTTTTTT	CASSLMGTNEKLFF	TRBV27	TRBJ1-4	NA	NA
TGTGCCAGCAGCGGACCGGGACGACAGAGGGACTATGGCTACACCTTC	CASSGPGRQRDYGYTF	TRBV11-2	TRBJ1-2	NA	NA
TGTGCCAGCAGCCCAAGGACAGGGTCTGAAGCTTTCTTT	CASSPRTGSEAFF	TRBV11-3	TRBJ1-1	TRBD1	NA
TGTGCCAGCAGCTGGCCTGGACAGTATCAGTATGGCTACACCTTC	CASSWPGQYQYGYTF	TRBV6-2/TRBV6-3	TRBJ1-2	NA	NA
TGTGCCAGCAGCTGGGGACAGTATAGCAATCAGCCCCAGCATTTT	CASSWGQYSNQPQHF	TRBV7-8	TRBJ1-5	TRBD1	NA
TGTGCCAGCAGTGAATGGGAGGGTCGGCCCCAGCATTTT	CASSEWEGRPQHF	TRBV25-1	TRBJ1-5	NA	few
TGTGCCAGCAGCACAGGGGGGAACACCATATATTTT	CASSTGGNTIYF	TRBV6-5	TRBJ1-3	TRBD1	once
TGTGCCAGCAGCTCGGGACTAGCGGGGACATTGAGCGAGACCCAGTACTTC	CASSSGLAGTLSETQYF	TRBV11-3	TRBJ2-5	TRBD2	NA
TGTGCCAGCAGCTTCGCTTCCTATGGCTACACCTTC	CASSFASYGYTF	TRBV5-6	TRBJ1-2	NA	NA
TGTGCCAGCAGTTCCCGGGACCTTAATGAAAAACTGTTTTTT	CASSSRDLNEKLFF	TRBV6-6	TRBJ1-4	NA	once
TGTGCCAGCAGTCGGGGCGGGAGGGCCCACGAGCAGTACTTC	CASSRGGRAHEQYF	TRBV28	TRBJ2-7	TRBD2	NA
TGTGCCAGCAGTTACGGGACGCATAATGAGCAGTTCTTC	CASSYGTHNEQFF	TRBV6-5	TRBJ2-1	NA	NA
TGCGCCAGCAGCTTGGTTGGTAGCGGCTACGAGCAGTACTTC	CASSLVGSGYEQYF	TRBV5-1	TRBJ2-7	NA	NA
TGTGCCACCAGTGACTCCGGGACAGGGAACACTGAAGCTTTCTTT	CATSDSGTGNTEAFF	TRBV24-1	TRBJ1-1	TRBD1	NA
TGTGCCAGTAGTGGGGATAAGGACACTGAAGCTTTCTTT	CASSGDKDTEAFF	TRBV19	TRBJ1-1	NA	NA
TGTGCCAGTACCACTAGCGGGGGATACAATGAGCAGTTCTTC	CASTTSGGYNEQFF	TRBV19	TRBJ2-1	TRBD2	NA
TGCGCCAGCTGTCCCCCGGACTCCTACGAGCAGTACTTC	CASCPPDSYEQYF	TRBV5-1	TRBJ2-7	NA	once
TGTGCTCCACTGGCCAGCAGGGGGAATTCACCCCTCCACTTT	CAPLASRGNSPLHF	TRBV19	TRBJ1-6	TRBD1	NA
TGCGCCAGCAGCCAGACCCCGACAGGCTATGGCTACACCTTC	CASSQTPTGYGYTF	TRBV4-1	TRBJ1-2	NA	NA